The T cell receptor beta chain described here comes from a study of technical replicates of blood from a few donors. Sequencing was performed with immunoSEQ multiplex PCR; in TCRdb, only in-frame clones are kept and a portion is missing. The profile shows about 79,000 clones, approximately 94% of them singletons. V was shortened by 4 bases and J by 0 bases, with 7 bases between the two germline ends. The CDR3 has 14 residues. Germline loops: CDR1 SEHNR, CDR2 FQNEAQ (reference sequence). The TCR sequence derives from a human donor in good health. This chain uses TRBV7-9 with TRBJ1-3; D remains unclear. Specimen: T cells isolated from PBMCs. CDR3 region: CASSSEDSGNTIYF. The DNA for the CDR3 is TGTGCCAGCAGCTCAGAGGACTCTGGAAACACCATATATTTT.